This T cell receptor (beta chain) was sequenced during a study of T cells after posttransplantation cyclophosphamide. General observations from the study: After PTCy, TRB diversity resembled that of CNI/methotrexate controls.

Assay used: immunoSEQ multiplex PCR; TCRdb lists only in-frame clones, some missing. Observed are fewer than 40,000 clones, no singletons, with the top ten taking 6.5% to 8%. Looked up from germline, CDR1 is WNHNN and CDR2 is SYGVQD (reference sequence). V trimming: 10 bases; J trimming: 2 bases; junction bases outside the gene matches: 14. CDR3 length: 16 residues. In its sample, this clone was seen many times. No antigen is known for it. The clonotype was recovered from a woman between 50 and 59 years old in good health and a related stem cell transplant donor. The source material was PBMCs. The gene calls are TRBV10-1 and TRBJ2-3; 8 bases line up with TRBD2. The CDR3 nucleotides are TGCGCCACCCTCCTTCCCCTGACTAGCGACACAGATACGCAGTATTTT. It encodes CATLLPLTSDTDTQYF.